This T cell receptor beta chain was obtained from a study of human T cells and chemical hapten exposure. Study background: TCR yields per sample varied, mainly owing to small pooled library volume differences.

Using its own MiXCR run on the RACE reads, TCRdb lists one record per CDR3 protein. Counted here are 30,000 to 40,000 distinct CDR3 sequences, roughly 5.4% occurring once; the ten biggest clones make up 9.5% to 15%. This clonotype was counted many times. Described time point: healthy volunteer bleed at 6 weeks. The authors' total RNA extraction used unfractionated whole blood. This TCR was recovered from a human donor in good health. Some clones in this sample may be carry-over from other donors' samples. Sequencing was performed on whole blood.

CDR3 residues: CASSLLGSSYNEQFF. In nucleotides, the CDR3 is TGTGCCAGCAGCTTACTAGGAAGCTCCTACAATGAGCAGTTCTTC. The V and J genes are TRBV11-2 and TRBJ2-1; no firm D call. CDR3 length equals 15 residues. V gave up 2 bases and J gave up 0 bases, with 8 bases separating them. Germline V gives CDR1 SGHAT, CDR2 FQNNGV.